Listed below are T cell receptor beta chains from one sample, sequenced in a study of T cell responses to AZD1222 COVID-19 vaccine. TCRdb keeps only in-frame clones here, not all; method: immunoSEQ multiplex PCR. The sample contains 110,000 or so clones, around 88% of which appear only once. The source material was peripheral blood, sampled 28 days after the second AZD1222 dose. The receptors were sampled from an adult who received the AZD1222 COVID-19 vaccine. CDR3s include the opening cysteine and the closing phenylalanine or tryptophan. Each record gives: J gene, D gene, clone size, V gene, CDR3 protein, CDR3 DNA. D genes are given only for firm matches. A clone size is listed for some rows: how often the clone was seen (once, few, many), or a class if it is expanded.

TRBJ2-1 TRBD2 NA TRBV13 CASSLASGGGTYNEQFF TGTGCCAGCAGCTTGGCTAGCGGGGGGGGAACCTACAATGAGCAGTTCTTC
TRBJ1-1 TRBD1 NA TRBV4-1 CASSQATGGTTEAFF TGCGCCAGCAGCCAAGCGACAGGGGGCACGACTGAAGCTTTCTTT
TRBJ1-2 TRBD1 NA TRBV28 CASIGAGGFYGYTF TGTGCCAGCATTGGGGCAGGGGGTTTCTATGGCTACACCTTC
TRBJ2-1 TRBD1 NA TRBV5-8 CASSLGTGINNEQFF TGTGCCAGCAGCTTGGGGACAGGCATCAACAATGAGCAGTTCTTC
TRBJ2-3 TRBD2 NA TRBV9 CASSVATPSGRNTDTQYF TGTGCCAGCAGCGTAGCTACCCCTAGCGGGCGAAACACAGATACGCAGTATTTT
TRBJ1-2 TRBD1 NA TRBV7-2 CASSFGQGVGINGYTF TGTGCCAGCAGCTTTGGACAGGGCGTTGGGATTAATGGCTACACCTTC
TRBJ2-1 TRBD2 NA TRBV7-2 CASNPGGAGGQNEQFF TGTGCCAGCAACCCCGGGGGAGCGGGGGGCCAGAATGAGCAGTTCTTC
TRBJ2-7 NA NA TRBV6-2/TRBV6-3 CASSRYNRPYEQYF TGTGCCAGCAGCCGATACAACCGGCCCTACGAGCAGTACTTC
TRBJ2-7 TRBD1 NA TRBV4-2 CASSVQGTGEQYF TGTGCCAGCAGCGTACAGGGGACCGGCGAGCAGTACTTC
TRBJ2-2 TRBD2 NA TRBV5-1 CASSATSGGTPNTGELFF TGCGCCAGCAGCGCGACTAGCGGGGGAACCCCGAACACCGGGGAGCTGTTTTTT
TRBJ2-7 TRBD2 NA TRBV4-3 CASSLCPRATSRGEQYF TGCGCCAGCAGCCTATGTCCACGGGCGACTAGCCGGGGCGAGCAGTACTTC
TRBJ2-1 NA NA TRBV7-2 CASSLSVNEQFF TGTGCCAGCAGCTTATCGGTTAATGAGCAGTTCTTC
TRBJ1-4 NA NA TRBV27 CASKPTLSTNEKLFF TGTGCCAGCAAGCCGACACTTTCAACTAATGAAAAACTGTTTTTT
TRBJ1-1 NA once TRBV15 CATSNSGVFVPNTEAFF TGTGCCACCAGCAACTCAGGAGTCTTCGTACCGAATACTGAAGCTTTCTTT
TRBJ2-5 NA NA TRBV13 CASSWTVAAETQYF NA
TRBJ1-2 NA NA TRBV6-1 CASTWGRENGYTF TGTGCCAGCACATGGGGGCGGGAGAATGGCTACACCTTC
TRBJ1-2 TRBD1 NA TRBV5-4 CASKRTGNYGYTF TGTGCCAGCAAAAGGACAGGGAACTATGGCTACACCTTC
TRBJ1-6 TRBD1 NA TRBV5-6 CASSYGTGSVRNSPLHF TGTGCCAGCAGCTACGGGACAGGATCGGTTCGGAATTCACCCCTCCACTTT
TRBJ2-7 TRBD1 once TRBV3-1/TRBV3-2 CASSQDRGPYYEQYF TGTGCCAGCAGCCAAGACAGGGGGCCATACTACGAGCAGTACTTC
TRBJ2-1 NA NA TRBV12-3/TRBV12-4 CASSLEYTEQFF TGTGCCAGCAGTTTGGAGTATACTGAGCAGTTCTTC
TRBJ2-5 NA NA TRBV24-1 CATSDFWQGETQYF TGTGCCACCAGTGATTTTTGGCAGGGGGAGACCCAGTACTTC
TRBJ1-2 NA NA TRBV4-1 CASSQDDLHGYTF TGCGCCAGCAGCCAAGACGACCTACATGGCTACACCTTC
TRBJ1-2 TRBD1 once TRBV7-9 CASGTGPYYGYTF TGTGCCAGCGGGACAGGTCCTTACTATGGCTACACCTTC
TRBJ2-7 TRBD1 once TRBV6-6 CASSYVWSRGPAEQYF TGTGCCAGCAGTTATGTCTGGAGCAGGGGGCCGGCCGAGCAGTACTTC
TRBJ1-1 TRBD1 NA TRBV14 CASSHATGGAFF TGTGCCAGCAGCCATGCCACAGGGGGAGCTTTCTTT